Presented here are 32 T cell receptor beta chains from one specimen sequenced in a study of graft-versus-host responses after intestinal transplantation. For these TCRs, the target antigens are not known. The protocol was immunoSEQ multiplex PCR, while the TCRdb copy is restricted to in-frame clones and leaves out a portion. The sample comprises some 110,000 clones, roughly 90% of which are singletons, and approximately 0.88% rests with the top ten. This specimen was unstimulated CD4+ T cells sorted from spleen or lymph node cells, taken before intestinal transplant. These receptors were collected from a human donor who received an intestinal transplant.

The rearrangement joins TRBV5-1 to TRBJ1-1; D is uncertain. The V end lost 0 bases, the J end lost 8 bases, and 8 bases lay between the germline ends. CDR1 and CDR2 (germline): SGHRS, YFSETQ. This CDR3 is built from 12 residues. CDR3 amino acids: CASSLDRREAFF. The CDR3 nucleotides read TGCGCCAGCAGCTTGGATCGGCGAGAAGCTTTCTTT.

This clone was counted only a few times. The V call is TRBV19, the J call TRBJ1-5; D is ambiguous. Trimming cost V 7 bases and J 1 base, with 11 bases left between them. The V gene's germline CDR1 is LNHDA and CDR2 SQIVND (reference sequence). This CDR3 has 14 amino acids. Written as DNA, the CDR3 is TGTGCCAGTACCTTGGTTGTCAGCAATCAGCCCCAGCATTTT. Translation gives CASTLVVSNQPQHF.

CDR3 region: CASRPDRGPLEQYF. The CDR3 bases are TGTGCCAGCAGACCCGACAGGGGGCCTCTCGAGCAGTACTTC. The chain employs TRBV11-2 and TRBJ2-7; TRBD1 agrees at 10 bases. J was trimmed by 6 bases and V by 6 bases; bases with no gene match: 8. Germline V lookup: CDR1 SGHAT, CDR2 FQNNGV. The CDR3 is 14 residues long.

In DNA form, the CDR3 reads TGCAGCGTGCAGCCGGGACAGGGAAGCTACGAGCAGTACTTC. Protein: CSVQPGQGSYEQYF. This chain uses TRBV29-1 with TRBJ2-7, with 9 bases aligning to TRBD1. Unmatched junction bases numbered 9, after V lost 6 bases and J lost 3 bases. From germline, CDR1 is SQVTM and CDR2 ANQGSEA. CDR3 length equals 14 residues.

The CDR3 coding sequence is TGTGCCAGCAGTAGAGAACGGACAGGTGGAGGGGCTTTCTTT. This sequence encodes CASSRERTGGGAFF. The rearrangement joins TRBV6-5 to TRBJ1-1, with TRBD1 matching over 7 bases. The V and J ends lost 5 bases and 11 bases, in that order; junction bases with no gene match: 14. CDR1 is MNHEY, CDR2 SVGAGI, per germline. CDR3 length: 14 amino acids.

The chain combines TRBV5-4 with TRBJ2-5, with TRBD2 identical over 7 bases. Per germline, CDR1 SGHNT and CDR2 YYREEE (reference sequence). The length of the CDR3 is 12 residues. Trimming at V came to 5 bases and at J to 3 bases, leaving 1 base not matched to a gene. The CDR3 loop is CASSTSEETQYF. The CDR3 region has the DNA TGTGCCAGCAGTACTAGCGAAGAGACCCAGTACTTC.

V gene TRBV6-5 combines with J gene TRBJ2-3, with TRBD2 identical over 9 bases. Germline trimming cut 3 bases from V and 3 bases from J; bases unmatched to any gene: 4. The length of the CDR3 is 15 residues. Per the germline V gene, CDR1 is MNHEY and CDR2 is SVGAGI. The CDR3 loop is CASSYRGGETDTQYF. The CDR3 nucleotides are TGTGCCAGCAGTTATCGCGGGGGGGAGACAGATACGCAGTATTTT.

The chain has TRBV18 and TRBJ2-7; 8 bases match TRBD1. CDR1 is KGHSH and CDR2 is LQKENI in the germline V gene. The CDR3 covers 17 residues. The J segment lost 0 bases and the V segment lost 4 bases, leaving 11 bases of the junction unmatched. As DNA, the CDR3 is TGTGCCAGCTCACGAGGCTCAGGGGGCCAAAGCTCCTACGAGCAGTACTTC. It encodes CASSRGSGGQSSYEQYF.

The CDR3 region is CASNTGGAGANVLTF. The CDR3 DNA sequence: TGTGCCAGTAACACAGGAGGCGCTGGGGCCAACGTCCTGACTTTC. This rearrangement joins TRBV9 to TRBJ2-6; either TRBD1 or TRBD2 may supply D (5 bases each). The germline gives CDR1 SGDLS, CDR2 YYNGEE. V gave up 8 bases and J gave up 2 bases, with 14 bases separating them. The CDR3 sequence is 15 residues long.

This clone has only a few counts. Other nucleotide sequences from this sample produce the same CDR3. This rearrangement joins TRBV30 to TRBJ2-2; 9 bases are shared with TRBD2. CDR1 GTSNPN and CDR2 SVGIG come from the germline V gene (reference sequence). The ends lost 3 bases at V and 8 bases at J; junction bases unmatched: 10. There are 15 residues in the CDR3. The CDR3 loop is CAWRGAGGGTGELFF. The CDR3 DNA sequence: TGTGCCTGGAGGGGGGCGGGAGGGGGCACGGGGGAGCTGTTTTTT.

The chain is built from TRBV30 and TRBJ1-1; D is unclear. The CDR3 consists of 13 residues. The germline CDR1 and CDR2 sequences are GTSNPN and SVGIG (reference sequence). V lost 4 bases and J 1 base, leaving 10 bases between the germline ends. CDR3 loop: CAWKGSSNTEAFF. CDR3 coding DNA: TGTGCCTGGAAAGGCAGCTCGAACACTGAAGCTTTCTTT.

CDR3 in amino acids: CASSTGNPRGPDTQYF. The CDR3 DNA reads TGTGCCAGCAGCACCGGGAACCCGAGAGGGCCAGATACGCAGTATTTT. The chain employs TRBV5-4 and TRBJ2-3, with D perhaps matching TRBD2 (5 bases). Looked up from germline, CDR1 is SGHNT and CDR2 is YYREEE (reference sequence). The CDR3 is 16 residues long. Trimming pared 4 bases from V and 4 bases from J, leaving 19 bases between.

This clone was counted between two and nine times. J is TRBJ2-7 and V is TRBV5-4, with 9 bases lining up with TRBD1. The trim removed 3 bases at V and 4 bases at J, leaving 5 bases unmatched. From germline, CDR1 is SGHNT and CDR2 YYREEE (reference sequence). CDR3 length: 14 amino acids. CDR3 nucleotides: TGTGCCAGCAGCTCACAGGGGGCAGGTTACGAGCAGTACTTC. Translated: CASSSQGAGYEQYF.

The chain carries TRBV5-1 and TRBJ2-3; no clear D gene. Trimming cost V 1 base and J 3 bases, with 9 bases left between them. Germline V CDR1 and CDR2: SGHRS, YFSETQ. This CDR3 comprises 14 residues. CDR3 in amino acids: CASSLFRITDTQYF. Written as DNA, the CDR3 is TGCGCCAGCAGCTTGTTTAGGATTACAGATACGCAGTATTTT. Looking up the rest from reference TRBV5-1 and TRBJ2-3 gives the full variable domain: KAGVTQTPRYLIKTRGQQVTLSCSPISGHRSVSWYQQTPGQGLQFLFEYFSETQRNKGNFPGRFSGRQFSNSRSEMNVSTLELGDSALYLCASSLFRITDTQYFGPGTRLTVL.

This clone has just one count. The rearrangement joins TRBV11-2 to TRBJ1-2, with D possibly TRBD1 on 6 matching bases. The CDR3 covers 14 residues. V lost 1 base and J 7 bases, leaving 13 bases between the germline ends. Germline V gene data show CDR1 as SGHAT and CDR2 as FQNNGV. The CDR3 DNA follows: TGTGCCAGCAGCTTAGTTTCAGGGGCGGGTGGCTACACCTTC. It specifies CASSLVSGAGGYTF.

This chain connects TRBV4-2 to TRBJ2-1; TRBD2 matches 13 bases. Germline-derived CDR1 and CDR2 are LGHNA and YNFKEQ. With 4 bases clipped from V and 6 bases from J, the junction kept 6 bases outside the gene matches. The CDR3 consists of 16 residues. CDR3 in DNA: TGTGCCAGCAGCCCTCGACTAGCGGGGGGTTCCAATGAGCAGTTCTTC. This codes for CASSPRLAGGSNEQFF.

The chain combines TRBV5-1 with TRBJ2-2, with 8 bases fitting TRBD2. The CDR3 contains 15 residues. V trimming: 5 bases; J trimming: 3 bases; junction bases outside the gene matches: 6. Germline CDR1 SGHRS, CDR2 YFSETQ. The CDR3 bases are TGCGCCAGCAGTAACGGGAGGGCGGACACCGGGGAGCTGTTTTTT. It encodes CASSNGRADTGELFF.

The chain uses TRBV5-4 and TRBJ1-3; D uncertain. V was cut by 2 bases and J by 0 bases, with 12 bases left in between. The CDR3 spans 16 residues. In germline, CDR1 is SGHNT, CDR2 YYREEE (reference sequence). The CDR3 coding sequence is TGTGCCAGCAGCTTCTCGCCACGGGACTCTGGAAACACCATATATTTT. This codes for CASSFSPRDSGNTIYF.

This clone was counted between two and nine times. V and J are TRBV6-1 and TRBJ2-5, with D possibly matching TRBD1 (6 bases). CDR3 length equals 15 residues. Trimming pared 6 bases from V and 5 bases from J, leaving 19 bases between. CDR1 MNHNS and CDR2 SASEGT come from the germline V gene. CDR3 in amino acids: CASSYTITGMETQYF. DNA for the CDR3: TGTGCCAGCAGCTATACAATCACAGGGATGGAGACCCAGTACTTC.

V and J are TRBV5-1 and TRBJ1-4, with D maybe TRBD1 (5 bases). V gave up 2 bases and J gave up 4 bases, with 12 bases separating them. CDR3 size: 15 residues. Germline CDR1 SGHRS, CDR2 YFSETQ. The CDR3 DNA reads as TGCGCCAGCAGCTTCAGAGGAGGGGATAATGAAAAACTGTTTTTT. Residues: CASSFRGGDNEKLFF. Using reference TRBV5-1 and TRBJ1-4 for the parts outside the CDR3, the full variable domain is KAGVTQTPRYLIKTRGQQVTLSCSPISGHRSVSWYQQTPGQGLQFLFEYFSETQRNKGNFPGRFSGRQFSNSRSEMNVSTLELGDSALYLCASSFRGGDNEKLFFGSGTQLSVL.

This clone was seen only once. V is TRBV7-6 and J is TRBJ2-5; no firm D call. This CDR3 contains 16 residues. Deletions cut 1 base from V and 4 bases from J, with 16 bases between. CDR1 and CDR2 from the germline V gene are SGHVS and FNYEAQ. CDR3 loop: CASSLDTARAPETQYF. The CDR3 region has the DNA TGTGCCAGCAGCTTAGACACGGCCCGCGCCCCAGAGACCCAGTACTTC.

The chain joins TRBV2 to TRBJ1-1, with a tentative D call TRBD1 (5 bases). V lost 6 bases, J lost 7 bases, and 18 bases lay in between. The CDR3 runs 14 residues. Germline CDR1 is SNHLY and CDR2 is FYNNEI. The CDR3 loop is CASRPLGQVSEAFF. Written as DNA, the CDR3 is TGTGCCAGCAGGCCTTTGGGGCAGGTCAGTGAAGCTTTCTTT. Together with reference TRBV2 and TRBJ1-1, the CDR3 gives the full variable domain: EPEVTQTPSHQVTQMGQEVILRCVPISNHLYFYWYRQILGQKVEFLVSFYNNEISEKSEIFDDQFSVERPDGSNFTLKIRSTKLEDSAMYFCASRPLGQVSEAFFGQGTRLTVV.

The table lists this clone with many counts. This sample also contains other DNA sequences that code for the same CDR3. The rearrangement joins TRBV5-1 to TRBJ1-6; D call uncertain. Germline CDR1 reads SGHRS; CDR2 reads YFSETQ. The CDR3 runs 15 residues. V lost 0 bases and J 6 bases, leaving 10 bases between the germline ends. In DNA, the CDR3 is TGCGCCAGCAGCTTGGGACAACGTCGTAATTCACCCCTCCACTTT. Protein: CASSLGQRRNSPLHF.

The chain's CDR3 is CASSLTSGSTDTQYF. The DNA for the CDR3 is TGTGCCAGCAGCTTAACTAGCGGGAGTACAGATACGCAGTATTTT. The chain recombines TRBV7-7 with TRBJ2-3; 11 bases fit TRBD2. CDR1 and CDR2 from the germline V gene are SSHAT and FNYEAQ (reference sequence). This CDR3 region has 15 residues. Unmatched junction bases numbered 1, after V lost 2 bases and J lost 3 bases.

About this clone: One junction end does not reproduce the germline sequence, and a read error may be involved. CDR3 DNA: TGTGCCAGCAGCTTGACAGGAGTGGGGGAGACCCAGTACTTC. Its protein is CASSLTGVGETQYF. The chain employs TRBV5-1 and TRBJ2-5; the D gene is possibly TRBD1 (6 bases). CDR1 and CDR2 from the germline V gene are SGHRS and YFSETQ. The CDR3 spans 14 residues.

V usage is TRBV2 and J usage is TRBJ2-3; 7 nucleotides agree with TRBD1. The V segment lost 4 bases and the J segment 1 base; nucleotides outside the gene matches: 2. This CDR3 has 14 residues. Germline lookup yields CDR1 SNHLY and CDR2 FYNNEI. CDR3 sequence reads: CASSVDRGTDTQYF. The CDR3 DNA is TGTGCCAGCAGTGTAGACAGGGGCACAGATACGCAGTATTTT.

The CDR3 loop reads CASSFRQGGETQYF. The CDR3 DNA reads as TGCGCCAGCAGCTTCCGACAGGGAGGAGAGACCCAGTACTTC. This chain links TRBV5-1 with TRBJ2-5; tentative D call: TRBD1 (7 bases). Germline CDR1 SGHRS, CDR2 YFSETQ. Trimming took off 2 bases at V and 4 bases at J, with 12 bases between the two ends. The CDR3 sequence is 14 residues long.

The chain carries TRBV10-1 and TRBJ2-7; TRBD1 matches 9 bases. Per the germline V gene, CDR1 is WNHNN and CDR2 is SYGVQD (reference sequence). This CDR3 has 16 residues. V trimming: 3 bases; J trimming: 7 bases; junction bases outside the gene matches: 13. The CDR3 coding sequence is TGCGCCAGCAGTGATTCCGCGGGGACAGGGAAGATGGAGCAGTACTTC. Residues: CASSDSAGTGKMEQYF.

The CDR3 sequence is CASSDRGYNSPLHF. The CDR3 region has the DNA TGTGCCAGCAGTGACAGGGGGTATAATTCACCCCTCCACTTT. V usage is TRBV28 and J usage is TRBJ1-6, with 9 bases lining up with TRBD1. The V and J ends lost 5 bases and 4 bases, in that order; junction bases with no gene match: 0. The CDR3 sequence is 14 residues long. Germline V CDR1 and CDR2: MDHEN, SYDVKM. Looking up the rest from reference TRBV28 and TRBJ1-6 gives the full variable domain: DVKVTQSSRYLVKRTGEKVFLECVQDMDHENMFWYRQDPGLGLRLIYFSYDVKMKEKGDIPEGYSVSREKKERFSLILESASTNQTSMYLCASSDRGYNSPLHFGNGTRLTVT.

The chain recombines TRBV30 with TRBJ1-2; D call uncertain. The germline CDR1 and CDR2 sequences are GTSNPN and SVGIG (reference sequence). V lost 0 bases and J 3 bases, leaving 5 bases between the germline ends. The CDR3 sequence is 12 residues long. The CDR3 DNA follows: TGTGCCTGGAGTGTTGGAGACTATGGCTACACCTTC. Translating gives CAWSVGDYGYTF. Supplemented by reference TRBV30 and TRBJ1-2, the full variable domain reads SQTIHQWPATLVQPVGSPLSLECTVEGTSNPNLYWYRQAAGRGLQLLFYSVGIGQISSEVPQNLSASRPQDRQFILSSKKLLLSDSGFYLCAWSVGDYGYTFGSGTRLTVV.

The chain couples TRBV5-1 to TRBJ1-2; D is unclear. Germline assignment: CDR1 SGHRS and CDR2 YFSETQ. CDR3 length equals 11 residues. Trimming took off 7 bases at V and 7 bases at J, with 11 bases between the two ends. The CDR3 here is CASGNVTGYTF. The CDR3 DNA reads as TGCGCCAGCGGCAACGTAACTGGCTACACCTTC.

The table lists this clone with a few counts. The chain links TRBV5-6 to TRBJ1-6, with 8 bases matching TRBD1. The J segment lost 11 bases and the V segment lost 2 bases, leaving 12 bases of the junction unmatched. CDR3 length equals 16 residues. The germline gives CDR1 SGHDT, CDR2 YYEEEE. This chain's CDR3 is CASSFRQGAIRAPLHF. In DNA form, the CDR3 reads TGTGCCAGCAGCTTTCGCCAGGGGGCGATACGGGCACCCCTCCACTTT.